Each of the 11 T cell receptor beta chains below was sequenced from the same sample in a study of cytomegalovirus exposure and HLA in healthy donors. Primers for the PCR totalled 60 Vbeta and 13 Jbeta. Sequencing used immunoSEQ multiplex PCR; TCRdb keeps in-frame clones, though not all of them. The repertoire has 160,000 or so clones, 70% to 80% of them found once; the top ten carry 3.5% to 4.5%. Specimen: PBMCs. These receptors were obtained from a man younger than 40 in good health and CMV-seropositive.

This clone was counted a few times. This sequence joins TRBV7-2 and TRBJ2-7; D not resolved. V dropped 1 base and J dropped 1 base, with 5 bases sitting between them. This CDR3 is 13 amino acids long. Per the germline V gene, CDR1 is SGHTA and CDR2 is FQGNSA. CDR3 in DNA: TGTGCCAGCAGCTTAGTACAGTCCTACGAGCAGTACTTC. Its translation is CASSLVQSYEQYF.

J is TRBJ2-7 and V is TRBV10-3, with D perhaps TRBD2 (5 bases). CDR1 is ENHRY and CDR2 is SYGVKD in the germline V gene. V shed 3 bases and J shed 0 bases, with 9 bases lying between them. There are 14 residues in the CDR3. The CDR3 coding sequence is TGTGCCATCAGTGATGTAGGAGGCTCCTACGAGCAGTACTTC. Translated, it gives CAISDVGGSYEQYF.

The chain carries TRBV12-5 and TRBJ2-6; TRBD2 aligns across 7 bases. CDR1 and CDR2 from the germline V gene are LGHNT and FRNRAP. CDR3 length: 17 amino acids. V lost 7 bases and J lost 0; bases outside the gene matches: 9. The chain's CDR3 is CASAPSGGSSGANVLTF. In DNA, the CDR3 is TGTGCTAGTGCCCCGTCGGGGGGAAGCTCTGGGGCCAACGTCCTGACTTTC.

The DNA of the CDR3 is TGTGCCAGCTGCGGGGGGCAGGGCACTGAAGCTTTCTTT. Translation gives CASCGGQGTEAFF. The chain is built from TRBV7-2 and TRBJ1-1; maybe TRBD1 (6 bases). The CDR3 sequence is 13 residues long. The V end was cut by 8 bases, the J end by 4 bases, with 14 bases between. Germline values: CDR1 SGHTA, CDR2 FQGNSA.

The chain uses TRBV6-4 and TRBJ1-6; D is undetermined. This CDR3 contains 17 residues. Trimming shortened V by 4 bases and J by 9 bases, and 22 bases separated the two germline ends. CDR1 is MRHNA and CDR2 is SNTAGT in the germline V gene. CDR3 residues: CASSARVRSRSGSPLHF. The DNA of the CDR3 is TGTGCCAGCAGTGCCCGTGTACGATCTAGGTCTGGTTCACCCCTCCACTTT.

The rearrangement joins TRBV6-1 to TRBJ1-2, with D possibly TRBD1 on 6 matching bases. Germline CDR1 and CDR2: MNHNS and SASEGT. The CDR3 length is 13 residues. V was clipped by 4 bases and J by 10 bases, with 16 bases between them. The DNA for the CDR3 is TGTGCCAGCAGTGCTCCGGGACAACAGTCCTACACCTTC. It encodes CASSAPGQQSYTF.

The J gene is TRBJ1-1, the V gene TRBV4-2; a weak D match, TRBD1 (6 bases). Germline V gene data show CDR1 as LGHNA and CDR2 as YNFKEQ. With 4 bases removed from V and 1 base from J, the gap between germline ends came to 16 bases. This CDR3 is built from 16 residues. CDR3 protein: CASSPGGQERNTEAFF. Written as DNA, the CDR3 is TGTGCCAGCAGCCCCGGGGGGCAGGAACGGAACACTGAAGCTTTCTTT.

CDR3 loop: CASSSGLGGYTF. In DNA form, the CDR3 reads TGTGCCAGCAGTTCAGGGCTTGGTGGCTACACCTTC. The chain has TRBV6-5 and TRBJ1-2, with D possibly matching TRBD1 (5 bases). This CDR3 has 12 amino acids. Per the germline V gene, CDR1 is MNHEY and CDR2 is SVGAGI. Trimming stripped 4 bases from V and 7 bases from J, with 10 bases between.

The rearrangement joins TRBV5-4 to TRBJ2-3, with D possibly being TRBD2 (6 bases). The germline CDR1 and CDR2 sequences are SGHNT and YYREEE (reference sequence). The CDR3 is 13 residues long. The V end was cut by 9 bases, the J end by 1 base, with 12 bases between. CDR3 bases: TGTGCCACGGGGCGGGGCCGCACAGATACGCAGTATTTT. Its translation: CATGRGRTDTQYF.

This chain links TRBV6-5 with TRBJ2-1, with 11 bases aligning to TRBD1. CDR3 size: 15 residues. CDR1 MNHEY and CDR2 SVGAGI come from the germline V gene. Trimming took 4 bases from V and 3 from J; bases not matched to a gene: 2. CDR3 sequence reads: CASSSGTGGYNEQFF. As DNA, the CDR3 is TGTGCCAGCAGTTCAGGGACAGGGGGCTACAATGAGCAGTTCTTC.

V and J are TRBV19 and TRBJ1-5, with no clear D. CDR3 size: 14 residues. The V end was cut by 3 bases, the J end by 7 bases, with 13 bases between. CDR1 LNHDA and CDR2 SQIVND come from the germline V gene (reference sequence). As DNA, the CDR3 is TGTGCCAGTAGTATTCTCCTTGAGGGACAGCCCCAGCATTTT. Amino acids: CASSILLEGQPQHF. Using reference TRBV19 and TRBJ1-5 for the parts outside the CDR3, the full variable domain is DGGITQSPKYLFRKEGQNVTLSCEQNLNHDAMYWYRQDPGQGLRLIYYSQIVNDFQKGDIAEGYSVSREKKESFPLTVTSAQKNPTAFYLCASSILLEGQPQHFGDGTRLSIL.